This passage covers 17 T cell receptor beta chains from one sample sequenced in a study of blood T cell repertoires in COVID-19. This table comes from immunoSEQ multiplex PCR, and its TCRdb copy is limited to in-frame clones, with some not included. This table has about 66,000 clones, about 80% appearing once. The sequencing sample was made of peripheral blood. These receptors all stem from a man aged 60-69 years with acute or convalescent COVID-19.

The chain carries TRBV25-1 and TRBJ1-3, with 9 bases matching TRBD1. Trimming removed 6 bases from V and 3 bases from J; junction bases left unmatched: 6. CDR3 length: 15 residues. Germline CDR1 and CDR2: MGHDK and SYGVNS. The CDR3 sequence: CASSPDRGNGNTIYF. CDR3 DNA: TGTGCCAGCAGCCCAGACAGGGGGAATGGAAACACCATATATTTT.

V usage is TRBV3-1 (or the pseudogene TRBV3-2) and J usage is TRBJ2-5; D may be TRBD1 (6 bases). Trimming removed 1 base at V and 5 bases at J, with 14 bases between. The CDR3 has 15 amino acids. From germline, CDR1 is LGHDT and CDR2 YNNKEL (reference sequence). CDR3 sequence: CASSQVDQGMETQYF. The CDR3 nucleotides read TGTGCCAGCAGCCAAGTAGACCAGGGGATGGAGACCCAGTACTTC.

The chain couples TRBV4-3 to TRBJ1-4, with D uncertain. The CDR3 runs 15 residues. V was trimmed by 0 bases and J by 8 bases, leaving 13 bases between them. Per germline, CDR1 LGHNA and CDR2 YSLEER. The CDR3 protein is CASSQERRVNEKLFF. In DNA form, the CDR3 reads TGCGCCAGCAGCCAAGAGAGGAGGGTGAACGAAAAACTGTTTTTT.

CDR3 in DNA: TGTGCCAGCAGCTTGGTGGGAGACAGGGGCAGGGCTGAAAAACTGTTTTTT. Translation gives CASSLVGDRGRAEKLFF. The gene calls are TRBV5-6 and TRBJ1-4, with 8 bases lining up with TRBD1. This CDR3 region has 17 residues. The germline CDR1 and CDR2 sequences are SGHDT and YYEEEE. The junction had 11 bases not matched to a gene; V was cut back by 0 bases and J by 7 bases.

This clone occurred a few times. This sequence joins TRBV7-2 and TRBJ1-2; TRBD1 agrees at 7 bases. Germline CDR1 is SGHTA and CDR2 is FQGNSA. The CDR3 runs 14 residues. V gave up 5 bases and J gave up 5 bases; unmatched junction bases: 8. The CDR3 loop is CASSLRDRAYGYTF. For the CDR3, the DNA is TGTGCCAGCAGCCTCCGGGACAGAGCTTATGGCTACACCTTC.

CDR3 amino acids: CAWSENRAPQHF. CDR3 DNA sequence: TGTGCCTGGAGCGAAAACAGGGCGCCCCAGCATTTT. The V and J genes are TRBV30 and TRBJ1-5; D is perhaps TRBD1 (6 bases). In germline, CDR1 is GTSNPN, CDR2 SVGIG (reference sequence). The CDR3 contains 12 residues. Trimming took off 3 bases at V and 9 bases at J, with 12 bases between the two ends.

The V and J genes are TRBV5-1 and TRBJ1-3, with D possibly TRBD1 on 6 matching bases. The CDR3 sequence is 17 residues long. Germline CDR1 SGHRS, CDR2 YFSETQ. V dropped 0 bases and J dropped 7 bases, with 20 bases sitting between them. The CDR3 DNA sequence: TGCGCCAGCAGCTTGGGCGCACAGGGCTCGGATGGGAACACCATATATTTT. Protein sequence: CASSLGAQGSDGNTIYF.

The V gene is TRBV5-1, the J gene TRBJ1-5, with TRBD1 as a possible D gene (5 bases). The V gene lost 1 base and the J gene lost 5 bases, with 13 bases spanning the gap. Germline lookup yields CDR1 SGHRS and CDR2 YFSETQ. The length of the CDR3 is 15 residues. CDR3 DNA sequence: TGCGCCAGCAGCTTGTTCGGGGGGAGTGATCAGCCCCAGCATTTT. Its protein is CASSLFGGSDQPQHF.

The J gene is TRBJ1-1, the V gene TRBV7-9; unclear D gene. With 4 bases removed from V and 1 base from J, the gap between germline ends came to 16 bases. This CDR3 is built from 16 residues. The germline CDR1 and CDR2 sequences are SEHNR and FQNEAQ (reference sequence). The CDR3 loop reads CASSSRSVIRNTEAFF. The CDR3 coding sequence is TGTGCCAGCAGCTCTCGATCGGTTATCCGGAACACTGAAGCTTTCTTT.

In its sample, this clone was seen once. The V call is TRBV30, the J call TRBJ1-4, with D possibly TRBD1 on 5 matching bases. Trimming pared 0 bases from V and 4 bases from J, leaving 12 bases between. The CDR3 consists of 15 residues. Looked up from germline, CDR1 is GTSNPN and CDR2 is SVGIG (reference sequence). In DNA form, the CDR3 reads TGTGCCTGGAGTGTACCAGGGAAGCATAATGAAAAACTGTTTTTT. Translating gives CAWSVPGKHNEKLFF. Using reference TRBV30 and TRBJ1-4 for the parts outside the CDR3, the full variable domain is SQTIHQWPATLVQPVGSPLSLECTVEGTSNPNLYWYRQAAGRGLQLLFYSVGIGQISSEVPQNLSASRPQDRQFILSSKKLLLSDSGFYLCAWSVPGKHNEKLFFGSGTQLSVL.

This sequence joins TRBV6-4 and TRBJ1-2; 8 bases match TRBD1. Germline V gives CDR1 MRHNA, CDR2 SNTAGT. With V trimmed by 6 bases and J by 2 bases, 11 bases remained unmatched. The CDR3 extends over 16 amino acids. DNA of the CDR3: TGTGCCAGCAGCCCACAGACAGGGGAGATCAACTATGGCTACACCTTC. It yields the protein CASSPQTGEINYGYTF.

The chain carries TRBV3-1 (or the pseudogene TRBV3-2) and TRBJ1-5; TRBD1 matches at 7 bases. CDR1 LGHDT and CDR2 YNNKEL come from the germline V gene (reference sequence). CDR3 length: 14 amino acids. Trimming cost V 3 bases and J 4 bases; bases outside gene matches: 3. The DNA for the CDR3 is TGTGCCAGCAGCCAGGGACAGCGTAATCAGCCCCAGCATTTT. Residues: CASSQGQRNQPQHF.

V usage is TRBV30 and J usage is TRBJ1-2, with D possibly matching TRBD1 (5 bases). The CDR3 is made up of 16 amino acids. V lost 2 bases and J 2 bases, leaving 18 bases between the germline ends. Germline V gives CDR1 GTSNPN, CDR2 SVGIG (reference sequence). CDR3 residues: CAWSRQILTTNYGYTF. CDR3 DNA: TGTGCCTGGAGTCGACAGATCCTAACTACCAACTATGGCTACACCTTC.

The V and J genes are TRBV5-5 and TRBJ1-4; D is ambiguous. The germline V gene has CDR1 SGHKS and CDR2 YYEKEE (reference sequence). Trimming left V 0 bases short and J 6 bases short, with 12 bases between. The CDR3 loop spans 15 amino acids. The CDR3 DNA follows: TGTGCCAGCAGCTTGGTGCCGGGAGAGGATGAAAAACTGTTTTTT. Amino acids: CASSLVPGEDEKLFF.

In its sample, this clone was seen a few times. V and J are TRBV3-1 (or the pseudogene TRBV3-2) and TRBJ1-3; D call uncertain. Per germline, CDR1 LGHDT and CDR2 YNNKEL (reference sequence). CDR3 length: 17 amino acids. Trimming shortened V by 0 bases and J by 0 bases, and 12 bases separated the two germline ends. The DNA for the CDR3 is TGTGCCAGCAGCCAAGATTCTGCAGGAAGCTCTGGAAACACCATATATTTT. Translated: CASSQDSAGSSGNTIYF.

The chain recombines TRBV4-3 with TRBJ1-1; TRBD1 might be the D (5 bases). Trimming took off 6 bases at V and 3 bases at J, with 20 bases between the two ends. In germline, CDR1 is LGHNA, CDR2 YSLEER. This CDR3 comprises 16 residues. The CDR3 protein is CASRTTTSLRDTEAFF. The CDR3 DNA follows: TGCGCCAGCAGGACGACAACCAGCCTCAGGGACACTGAAGCTTTCTTT.

This rearrangement joins TRBV3-1 (or the pseudogene TRBV3-2) to TRBJ1-6; 10 nucleotides match TRBD1. Germline CDR1 reads LGHDT; CDR2 reads YNNKEL (reference sequence). The CDR3 runs to 14 residues. J gave up 5 bases and V 8 bases, and 3 bases lay outside the gene matches. The CDR3 DNA follows: TGTGCCAGCGGGGGGACAGGGGATAATTCACCCCTCCACTTT. It is translated as CASGGTGDNSPLHF.